This TCR beta chain was captured by sequencing in a study of blood T cells in healthy people across ages. Through a sample-barcoded 5' primer and a J-beta primer mix, a second PCR was run for roughly 7 to 12 cycles. In TCRdb, the 5' RACE reads were re-called with MiXCR into one record per CDR3 protein. Of about 1.1 million distinct CDR3 sequences listed, roughly two fifths are singletons. V was cut by 1 base and J by 5 bases, with 12 bases left in between. The germline CDR1 and CDR2 sequences are DFQATT and SNEGSKA (reference sequence). The CDR3 runs to 14 residues. The clonotype originates from a man aged 18 to 30 in good health. The specimen was blood. The V gene is TRBV20-1, the J gene TRBJ1-5; D may be TRBD1 (5 bases). This CDR3 reads CSARAGRLDQPQHF. The CDR3 nucleotides read TGCAGTGCTAGAGCAGGGAGGTTGGATCAGCCCCAGCATTTT.